The clone carrying this TCR beta chain was seen at least ten times. What it binds is not known. This entry is derived from a study of cytomegalovirus exposure and HLA in healthy donors. Study as a whole: Of the donors genotyped, several hundred in all, about 76% fell in the Caucasian-associated ancestry cluster.

Deletions cut 1 base from V and 6 bases from J, with 12 bases between. From germline, CDR1 is SGHAT and CDR2 FQNNGV. CDR3 length equals 14 residues. The study, taken as a whole, reports: Being productive about 87% or about 30% of the time was typical of most TCR beta V segments in an earlier analysis.

With 60 Vbeta and 13 Jbeta primers, the PCR was carried out. Libraries were prepared by immunoSEQ multiplex PCR; TCRdb keeps only in-frame clonotypes and omits some of them. The sample contains approximately 84,000 clones, 70% to 85% of which appear only once. The V gene is TRBV11-2, the J gene TRBJ1-2; D gene unclear. The sample comprised PBMCs. This TCR came from a man in his forties in good health and CMV-seropositive. The CDR3 region is CASSLVGEGDGYTF. Written as DNA, the CDR3 is TGTGCCAGCAGCTTAGTTGGGGAGGGCGATGGCTACACCTTC. The variable domain in full, completed from reference TRBV11-2 and TRBJ1-2, reads EAGVAQSPRYKIIEKRQSVAFWCNPISGHATLYWYQQILGQGPKLLIQFQNNGVVDDSQLPKDRFSAERLKGVDSTLKIQPAKLEDSAVYLCASSLVGEGDGYTFGSGTRLTVV.